This T cell receptor (beta chain) was sequenced during a study of T cell responses to AZD1222 COVID-19 vaccine. Assay used: immunoSEQ multiplex PCR; TCRdb lists only in-frame clones, some missing. The sample has 120,000 to 150,000 clones; approximately 90% are singletons. This CDR3 has 12 amino acids. Between the trimmed V and J ends, which lost 0 bases and 13 bases, there was a span of 12 bases. The germline CDR1 and CDR2 sequences are GTSNPN and SVGIG (reference sequence). Second-dose intervals near 4 or 12 weeks were combined. The sequenced sample was peripheral blood, obtained 28 days after the second AZD1222 dose. The rearrangement uses TRBV30 and TRBJ1-4; no firm D call. This clonotype was sampled from an adult who received the AZD1222 COVID-19 vaccine. The CDR3 DNA sequence: TGTGCCTGGAGTGTAACGGACGTACGACTGTTTTTT. It codes for CAWSVTDVRLFF.